The next 2 T cell receptor beta chains were all read from a single sample in a study of blood T cell repertoires in COVID-19 (dated by TCRdb to about 2020). Libraries were prepared through the immunoSEQ multiplex PCR assay. TCRdb obtained this table from immuneACCESS and retained in-frame rearrangements with V and J assigned. These tables miss some clones; where compared with another copy, unresolved V genes account for less than half of the shortfall, and the remainder is unexplained. The sample yields about 120,000 clones; 72% were counted once. The ten largest make up under 10% of the sample. The sequenced sample was peripheral blood. The receptors derive from an older woman with acute or convalescent COVID-19.

This clone appeared a few times. In DNA form, the CDR3 reads TGTGCCAGCAGTACCGGCCAAGAGACCCAGTACTTC. This encodes CASSTGQETQYF. J is TRBJ2-5 and V is TRBV2, with unresolved D. The CDR3 contains 12 residues. Between the trimmed V and J ends, which lost 5 bases and 1 base, there was a span of 5 bases. In germline, CDR1 is SNHLY, CDR2 FYNNEI.

This clone was seen only a few times. The rearrangement links TRBV28 to TRBJ2-7; the D gene is possibly TRBD1 (6 bases). Trimming took 6 bases from V and 0 from J, leaving 15 bases between them. Germline assignment: CDR1 MDHEN and CDR2 SYDVKM. The CDR3 runs to 15 residues. DNA for the CDR3: TGTGCCAGCAGAACCGGGACATTGTACTCCTACGAGCAGTACTTC. It specifies CASRTGTLYSYEQYF.